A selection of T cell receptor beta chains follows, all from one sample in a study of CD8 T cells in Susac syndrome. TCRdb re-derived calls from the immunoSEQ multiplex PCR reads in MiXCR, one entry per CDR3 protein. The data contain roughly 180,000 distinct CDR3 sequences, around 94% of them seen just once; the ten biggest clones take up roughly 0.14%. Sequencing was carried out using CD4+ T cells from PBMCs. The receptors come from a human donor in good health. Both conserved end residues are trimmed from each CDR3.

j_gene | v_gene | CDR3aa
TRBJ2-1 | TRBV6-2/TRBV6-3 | ASLVAGGHNNEQF
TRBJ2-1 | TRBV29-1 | SVGEGGTNEQF
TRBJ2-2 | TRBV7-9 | ASNPEWGTGELF
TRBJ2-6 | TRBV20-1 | SASSGANVLT
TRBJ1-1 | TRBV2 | ASSEQGMNTEAF
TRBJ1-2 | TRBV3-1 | ASSQFEGGGYT
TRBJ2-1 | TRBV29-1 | SVGRRLGDRDNEQF
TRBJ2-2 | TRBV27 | ASSRVGGNTGELF
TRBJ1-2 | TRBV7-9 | ASSWLGESYT
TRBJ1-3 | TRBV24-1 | ATSDLGRLSGNTIY
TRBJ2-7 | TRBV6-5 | ASSKHRSSYEQY
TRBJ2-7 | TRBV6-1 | ASSSGPILKSSYEQY
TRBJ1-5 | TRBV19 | ASSIGTVSNQPQH
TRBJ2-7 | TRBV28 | ASSSASGTHYEQY
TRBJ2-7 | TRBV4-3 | ASSQGRDSYEQY
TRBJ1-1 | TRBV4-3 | ASSQDRVTGRAF
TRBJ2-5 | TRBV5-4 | ASSFGGGAVETQY
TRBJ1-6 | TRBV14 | ASSQRDNSPLH